The 11 T cell receptor beta chains below all came from one sample that was sequenced in a study of T cell responses to AZD1222 COVID-19 vaccine. Data came from immunoSEQ multiplex PCR; TCRdb stores just in-frame clones and leaves some out. The data show 110,000 or so clones, about 90% seen once. Sequenced material: peripheral blood, taken 28 days after the second AZD1222 dose. The receptors derive from an adult who received the AZD1222 COVID-19 vaccine.

The genes are TRBV6-6 and TRBJ1-2; D is uncertain. Germline V CDR1 and CDR2: MNHNY, SVGAGI (reference sequence). V shed 5 bases and J shed 8 bases, with 18 bases lying between them. This CDR3 contains 14 residues. CDR3 residues: CASSIGRTHRGYTF. The CDR3 DNA reads as TGTGCCAGCAGTATCGGTAGGACCCACCGGGGCTACACCTTC.

The J gene is TRBJ2-1, the V gene TRBV24-1; D gene unclear. Germline-derived CDR1 and CDR2 are KGHDR and SFDVKD. Trimming removed 5 bases at V and 7 bases at J, with 11 bases between. CDR3 length equals 13 residues. The chain's CDR3 is CATSAPGNNEQFF. The CDR3, as DNA: TGTGCCACCAGTGCCCCCGGTAATAATGAGCAGTTCTTC.

This clone occurred many times. V gene TRBV15 combines with J gene TRBJ2-7; 10 positions agree with TRBD1. V was pared by 3 bases and J by 5 bases, with 10 bases of the junction left unmatched. Germline V gives CDR1 LNHNV, CDR2 YYDKDF (reference sequence). CDR3 length equals 16 residues. The CDR3 DNA sequence: TGTGCCACCAGCAGTGCACGGACAGGGGGAAATGACGAGCAGTACTTC. It codes for CATSSARTGGNDEQYF.

This clone was seen a handful of times. The chain links TRBV13 to TRBJ1-2; 10 bases match TRBD1. This CDR3 region has 16 residues. Germline lookup yields CDR1 PRHDT and CDR2 FYEKMQ (reference sequence). The V gene end was trimmed by 3 bases and the J gene end by 0 bases; junction bases not matched to a gene: 4. The CDR3 DNA is TGTGCCAGCAGCTTGGGGACAGGGGTAACTAACTATGGCTACACCTTC. It yields the protein CASSLGTGVTNYGYTF.

The rearrangement uses TRBV9 and TRBJ2-1; 8 bases are shared with TRBD1. CDR1 is SGDLS, CDR2 YYNGEE, per germline. V lost 4 bases and J lost 7; bases outside the gene matches: 13. The CDR3 length is 16 residues. The CDR3 DNA is TGTGCCAGCAGCAACCCCCGGACAGGGACGGGGAATGAGCAGTTCTTC. Protein product: CASSNPRTGTGNEQFF.

With regard to this clone: The junction and the germline gene differ at one end; a read error may be behind it. The chain combines TRBV10-3 with TRBJ1-1; TRBD1 is a possible D gene (6 bases). The CDR3 has 16 amino acids. Germline-derived CDR1 and CDR2 are ENHRY and SYGVKD. This CDR3 reads CATSDRAQGMNTEAFF. The CDR3, as DNA: TGTGCCACCAGTGACCGGGCTCAGGGGATGAACACTGAAGCTTTCTTT.

This clone was counted between two and nine times. The chain has TRBV4-2 and TRBJ2-7; tentative D call: TRBD1 (5 bases). Germline V lookup: CDR1 LGHNA, CDR2 YNFKEQ. CDR3 length: 15 amino acids. Trimming cost V 1 base and J 4 bases, with 14 bases left between them. The CDR3 reads CASSQGGDSSYEQYF. The CDR3 region has the DNA TGTGCCAGCAGCCAAGGTGGCGACAGCTCTTACGAGCAGTACTTC.

The chain is built from TRBV19 and TRBJ2-3; 9 bases are a match to TRBD2. Germline CDR1 LNHDA, CDR2 SQIVND (reference sequence). The CDR3 covers 14 residues. The V gene end was trimmed by 7 bases and the J gene end by 2 bases; junction bases not matched to a gene: 4. CDR3 region: CASKGGGDTDTQYF. The CDR3 coding sequence is TGTGCCAGTAAGGGCGGGGGGGACACAGATACGCAGTATTTT.

This clone showed up just a few times. The rearrangement links TRBV4-1 to TRBJ1-2, with D unclear. Trimming removed 1 base from V and 8 bases from J, with 17 bases in between. The length of the CDR3 is 15 residues. Germline V gene data show CDR1 as MGHRA and CDR2 as YSYEKL. DNA for the CDR3: TGCGCCAGCAGCCAAGCGACGGCAGATGGAGAGGGCTACACCTTC. Its translation: CASSQATADGEGYTF.

This chain connects TRBV9 to TRBJ1-2; D is possibly TRBD1 (6 bases). Trimming stripped 0 bases from V and 1 base from J, with 16 bases between. The CDR3 length is 17 residues. Germline V gene data show CDR1 as SGDLS and CDR2 as YYNGEE. The CDR3 DNA reads as TGTGCCAGCAGCGTAGGTAGGACAGAGACTATTAACTATGGCTACACCTTC. Protein product: CASSVGRTETINYGYTF.

The J gene is TRBJ1-5, the V gene TRBV19; D gene unclear. The CDR3 sequence is 13 residues long. V was cut by 6 bases and J by 4 bases, with 10 bases left in between. The germline CDR1 and CDR2 sequences are LNHDA and SQIVND (reference sequence). CDR3 sequence (DNA): TGTGCCAGTAGCCGCGGGGTGAATCAGCCCCAGCATTTT. It translates to CASSRGVNQPQHF.